The 28 T cell receptor beta chains below all came from one sample that was sequenced in a study of T cell responses to AZD1222 COVID-19 vaccine. Using immunoSEQ multiplex PCR, the repertoire was profiled, and TCRdb retains in-frame clones only, with some absent. This table has about 120,000 clones, 85% to 95% appearing once. Sequenced here: peripheral blood, sampled 28 days after the second AZD1222 dose. These receptors originate from an adult who received the AZD1222 COVID-19 vaccine.

J is TRBJ1-3 and V is TRBV19; D is unclear. The CDR3 runs to 16 residues. The germline CDR1 and CDR2 sequences are LNHDA and SQIVND (reference sequence). The V end was cut by 3 bases, the J end by 0 bases, with 12 bases between. The CDR3 DNA reads TGTGCCAGTAGTATTGCGGGCACGGGCTCTGGAAACACCATATATTTT. This sequence encodes CASSIAGTGSGNTIYF.

The chain combines TRBV30 with TRBJ2-7, with D maybe TRBD1 (8 bases). V lost 8 bases to trimming and J lost 6 bases, with 23 bases between them. CDR1 GTSNPN and CDR2 SVGIG come from the germline V gene (reference sequence). The CDR3 runs 14 residues. The CDR3 loop is CAGLKRDRSSEQYF. The CDR3 nucleotides read TGTGCCGGACTTAAGCGGGACAGGTCTTCCGAGCAGTACTTC.

The chain joins TRBV18 to TRBJ1-5; D is possibly TRBD1 (5 bases). This CDR3 region has 16 residues. Germline V gene sequence: CDR1 KGHSH, CDR2 LQKENI. V was shortened by 3 bases and J by 4 bases, with 16 bases between the two germline ends. The CDR3 DNA sequence: TGTGCCAGCTCACCCACCCAGGGCCAAGGGAATCAGCCCCAGCATTTT. Translation gives CASSPTQGQGNQPQHF.

This chain joins TRBV11-1 and TRBJ1-1, with D possibly being TRBD1 (5 bases). CDR1 and CDR2 (germline): SGHAT, FQDESV (reference sequence). Trimming cost V 10 bases and J 1 base, with 13 bases left between them. This CDR3 spans 13 amino acids. CDR3 coding DNA: TGTGCCACCGGCCCGCAGGGGAACACTGAAGCTTTCTTT. This translates into CATGPQGNTEAFF. The variable domain in full, completed from reference TRBV11-1 and TRBJ1-1, reads EAEVAQSPRYKITEKSQAVAFWCDPISGHATLYWYRQILGQGPELLVQFQDESVVDDSQLPKDRFSAERLKGVDSTLKIQPAELGDSAMYLCATGPQGNTEAFFGQGTRLTVV.

V usage is TRBV27 and J usage is TRBJ2-3; D not certain. This CDR3 contains 14 residues. Germline CDR1 reads MNHEY; CDR2 reads SMNVEV (reference sequence). V lost 2 bases, J lost 3 bases, and 9 bases lay in between. In DNA form, the CDR3 reads TGTGCCAGCAGTTTAAGCGAGGCGACAGATACGCAGTATTTT. It yields the protein CASSLSEATDTQYF.

The chain carries TRBV3-1 (or the pseudogene TRBV3-2) and TRBJ1-5; TRBD1 is a possible D gene (5 bases). The germline V and J ends were trimmed by 0 bases and 6 bases, with 12 bases remaining between them. Per germline, CDR1 LGHDT and CDR2 YNNKEL (reference sequence). The CDR3 runs to 15 residues. The chain's CDR3 is CASSQEEGVVQPQHF. The CDR3 DNA follows: TGTGCCAGCAGCCAAGAGGAAGGGGTTGTTCAGCCCCAGCATTTT.

The chain couples TRBV18 to TRBJ2-7; 11 nucleotides line up with TRBD1. Trimming at V came to 3 bases and at J to 4 bases, leaving 2 bases not matched to a gene. The CDR3 extends over 14 amino acids. CDR1 is KGHSH, CDR2 LQKENI, per germline. CDR3 sequence reads: CASSPGDRGYEQYF. The CDR3 nucleotides read TGTGCCAGCTCACCCGGGGACAGGGGGTACGAGCAGTACTTC.

The chain couples TRBV30 to TRBJ1-4; 9 bases align to TRBD1. Trimming at V came to 0 bases and at J to 10 bases, leaving 9 bases not matched to a gene. The CDR3 is 15 amino acids. Germline CDR1 is GTSNPN and CDR2 is SVGIG (reference sequence). The CDR3 DNA sequence: TGTGCCTGGAGTGTGAGGGGACAGGGAGGAGGAAAACTGTTTTTT. This sequence encodes CAWSVRGQGGGKLFF.

This clone was seen a handful of times. The chain uses TRBV6-6 and TRBJ2-3; 7 positions agree with TRBD2. Trimming removed 7 bases from V and 2 bases from J; junction bases left unmatched: 12. The germline V gene encodes CDR1 MNHNY and CDR2 SVGAGI (reference sequence). This CDR3 contains 16 residues. The chain's CDR3 is CASTLTRGGNTDTQYF. For the CDR3, the DNA is TGTGCCAGCACCCTAACGAGGGGAGGGAACACAGATACGCAGTATTTT.

The chain links TRBV12-2 to TRBJ2-3; the table's D call, TRBD1, was not checked against the DNA. TRBV12-2 corresponds to a pseudogene. There are 14 residues in the CDR3. The CDR3 sequence is CASRLTGSTDTQYF. CDR3 DNA: TGTGCAAGTCGCTTGACAGGGTCCACAGATACGCAGTATTTT.

The V call is TRBV4-1, the J call TRBJ2-5; 7 bases match TRBD2. The CDR3 contains 16 residues. V was clipped by 1 base and J by 1 base; unmatched bases: 6. The germline CDR1 and CDR2 sequences are MGHRA and YSYEKL. CDR3 protein: CASSQGGSGLQETQYF. The CDR3 nucleotides are TGCGCCAGCAGCCAAGGGGGTAGCGGGCTCCAAGAGACCCAGTACTTC.

The J gene is TRBJ1-5, the V gene TRBV6-5; D is uncertain. Germline-derived CDR1 and CDR2 are MNHEY and SVGAGI. Trimming removed 6 bases at V and 3 bases at J, with 12 bases between. The CDR3 is made up of 14 amino acids. DNA for the CDR3: TGTGCCAGCAGGACTTTTCACTCCAATCAGCCCCAGCATTTT. It codes for CASRTFHSNQPQHF.

The chain links TRBV7-9 to TRBJ2-1, with D unresolved. The V gene lost 2 bases and the J gene lost 5 bases, with 4 bases spanning the gap. The germline gives CDR1 SEHNR, CDR2 FQNEAQ (reference sequence). This CDR3 is built from 12 residues. The CDR3 DNA sequence: TGTGCCAGCAGCTTATATGACAATGAGCAGTTCTTC. It codes for CASSLYDNEQFF. The whole variable domain, remainder taken from reference TRBV7-9 and TRBJ2-1, is DTGVSQNPRHKITKRGQNVTFRCDPISEHNRLYWYRQTLGQGPEFLTYFQNEAQLEKSRLLSDRFSAERPKGSFSTLEIQRTEQGDSAMYLCASSLYDNEQFFGPGTRLTVL.

The chain uses TRBV3-1 (or the pseudogene TRBV3-2) and TRBJ2-5, with 8 nucleotides matching TRBD1. V lost 2 bases to trimming and J lost 5 bases; unmatched junction nucleotides: 4. Looked up from germline, CDR1 is LGHDT and CDR2 is YNNKEL (reference sequence). The CDR3 covers 14 residues. DNA of the CDR3: TGTGCCAGCAGCCAAAGGACAGGGCGGGAGACCCAGTACTTC. Translated: CASSQRTGRETQYF.

V is TRBV7-3 and J is TRBJ2-3; D is uncertain. This CDR3 is built from 13 residues. V lost 5 bases and J lost 0, with 6 bases in between. Germline values: CDR1 SGHTA, CDR2 FQGTGA. This CDR3 reads CASSAGSTDTQYF. For the CDR3, the DNA is TGTGCCAGCAGCGCAGGCAGCACAGATACGCAGTATTTT.

The chain links TRBV11-1 to TRBJ1-1, with D hard to call. This CDR3 has 15 amino acids. CDR1 is SGHAT and CDR2 is FQDESV in the germline V gene (reference sequence). V was shortened by 0 bases and J by 7 bases, with 15 bases between the two germline ends. The CDR3: CASSLASIWEGEAFF. In DNA, the CDR3 is TGTGCCAGCAGCTTAGCCAGTATCTGGGAAGGTGAAGCTTTCTTT. Variable domain in full (rest from reference TRBV11-1 and TRBJ1-1): EAEVAQSPRYKITEKSQAVAFWCDPISGHATLYWYRQILGQGPELLVQFQDESVVDDSQLPKDRFSAERLKGVDSTLKIQPAELGDSAMYLCASSLASIWEGEAFFGQGTRLTVV.

The V call is TRBV28, the J call TRBJ1-3, with D possibly being TRBD1 (5 bases). The CDR3 is 15 residues long. Germline V gives CDR1 MDHEN, CDR2 SYDVKM. V shed 7 bases and J shed 0 bases, with 13 bases lying between them. CDR3 nucleotides: TGTGCCAGCACCCTAGGGACCAGCTCTGGAAACACCATATATTTT. Residues: CASTLGTSSGNTIYF.

The rearrangement uses TRBV10-3 and TRBJ2-3; D remains ambiguous. Germline V gene data show CDR1 as ENHRY and CDR2 as SYGVKD. This CDR3 contains 11 residues. The CDR3, as DNA: TGTGCGTCTGTTATTGAGGATACGCAGTATTTT. This translates into CASVIEDTQYF.

The chain links TRBV5-1 to TRBJ1-2; 7 bases map to TRBD1. The germline V gene encodes CDR1 SGHRS and CDR2 YFSETQ. Trimming at V came to 4 bases and at J to 5 bases, leaving 5 bases not matched to a gene. This CDR3 region has 13 residues. The CDR3 DNA is TGCGCCAGCAGCGAAGGGACAGCATATGGCTACACCTTC. This sequence encodes CASSEGTAYGYTF. Full variable domain (outside the CDR3, taken from reference TRBV5-1 and TRBJ1-2): KAGVTQTPRYLIKTRGQQVTLSCSPISGHRSVSWYQQTPGQGLQFLFEYFSETQRNKGNFPGRFSGRQFSNSRSEMNVSTLELGDSALYLCASSEGTAYGYTFGSGTRLTVV.

The chain is built from TRBV5-1 and TRBJ1-2; D call uncertain. CDR3 size: 17 residues. Trimming removed 1 base from V and 0 bases from J, with 16 bases in between. Germline CDR1 SGHRS, CDR2 YFSETQ. CDR3 DNA sequence: TGCGCCAGCAGCTTGACCGTCGGGTCAGACTCTAACTATGGCTACACCTTC. It encodes CASSLTVGSDSNYGYTF.

This rearrangement joins TRBV19 to TRBJ2-1, with 10 bases aligning to TRBD2. The CDR3 runs to 22 residues. The germline gives CDR1 LNHDA, CDR2 SQIVND (reference sequence). V lost 0 bases and J lost 0; bases outside the gene matches: 17. The DNA of the CDR3 is TGTGCCAGTAGTATAGATCGAGGGGCTAGCGGGAGCAAAGGAAGCTCCTACAATGAGCAGTTCTTC. Translation: CASSIDRGASGSKGSSYNEQFF.

The V call is TRBV4-1, the J call TRBJ1-2; perhaps TRBD1 as D (5 bases). The V end was cut by 4 bases, the J end by 10 bases, with 22 bases between. The CDR3 loop spans 15 amino acids. Germline V CDR1 and CDR2: MGHRA, YSYEKL. The DNA of the CDR3 is TGCGCCAGCAGCCGTGGGCAGGGAGGAAATCGGGACTACACCTTC. This gives the protein CASSRGQGGNRDYTF.

This clone was detected a few times. The rearrangement links TRBV28 to TRBJ1-2; D uncertain. With 3 bases removed from V and 4 bases from J, the gap between germline ends came to 15 bases. Germline V gene sequence: CDR1 MDHEN, CDR2 SYDVKM. This CDR3 is 15 amino acids long. DNA for the CDR3: TGTGCCAGCAGTTTCCTGCCGGAGATAATCTATGGCTACACCTTC. Translated: CASSFLPEIIYGYTF.

The V and J genes are TRBV7-2 and TRBJ2-2; no reliable D call. Per germline, CDR1 SGHTA and CDR2 FQGNSA. CDR3 length: 14 residues. V was shortened by 7 bases and J by 3 bases, with 12 bases between the two germline ends. CDR3 protein: CASTTTNHTGELFF. The CDR3 DNA reads as TGTGCCAGCACTACGACGAATCACACCGGGGAGCTGTTTTTT.

This rearrangement joins TRBV11-2 to TRBJ2-7, with D hard to call. This CDR3 has 14 amino acids. Between the trimmed V and J ends, which lost 5 bases and 5 bases, there was a span of 16 bases. CDR1 is SGHAT and CDR2 is FQNNGV in the germline V gene. CDR3 nucleotides: TGTGCCAGCAGCATCAAGATAGGGATCCACGAGCAGTACTTC. Encoded protein: CASSIKIGIHEQYF.

The J gene is TRBJ2-6, the V gene TRBV18; the D gene could be TRBD1 or TRBD2 (6 bases each). CDR3 length: 18 amino acids. CDR1 and CDR2 (germline): KGHSH, LQKENI. The V and J ends lost 1 base and 2 bases respectively, with 15 bases between them. The CDR3 reads CASSPRGTGRTGANVLTF. CDR3 nucleotide sequence: TGTGCCAGCTCACCACGGGGAACAGGGAGGACTGGGGCCAACGTCCTGACTTTC.

The gene calls are TRBV5-4 and TRBJ2-7, with 9 bases matching TRBD2. J gave up 3 bases and V 1 base, and 2 bases lay outside the gene matches. CDR1 and CDR2 (germline): SGHNT, YYREEE (reference sequence). The CDR3 consists of 14 residues. CDR3 bases: TGTGCCAGCAGCTTGCTAGCGGGGAACTACGAGCAGTACTTC. Encoded protein: CASSLLAGNYEQYF. Together with reference TRBV5-4 and TRBJ2-7, the CDR3 gives the full variable domain: ETGVTQSPTHLIKTRGQQVTLRCSSQSGHNTVSWYQQALGQGPQFIFQYYREEENGRGNFPPRFSGLQFPNYSSELNVNALELDDSALYLCASSLLAGNYEQYFGPGTRLTVT.

The chain couples TRBV3-1 (or the pseudogene TRBV3-2) to TRBJ1-2, with D perhaps TRBD1 (5 bases). This CDR3 has 13 amino acids. V was cut by 4 bases and J by 8 bases, with 14 bases left in between. From germline, CDR1 is LGHDT and CDR2 YNNKEL (reference sequence). In DNA, the CDR3 is TGTGCCAGCAGCCTGCAGGGTTTACAAGGCTACACCTTC. Its protein product is CASSLQGLQGYTF.